The T cell receptor (beta chain) described here comes from a study of OX40 agonist ivuxolimab in advanced cancers. Whole-study results and caveats: Among some nonresponders, normalized T-cell clonal expansion was also low.

Trimming stripped 1 base from V and 7 bases from J, with 16 bases between. Germline CDR1 and CDR2: GTSNPN and SVGIG (reference sequence). The CDR3 sequence is 15 residues long. Clones were sequenced by immunoSEQ multiplex PCR, and TCRdb holds only the in-frame ones, with some missing. The repertoire has under 65,000 clones, roughly 90% of them found once; the top ten carry roughly 0.45%. With autoimmune disease history or systemic immunosuppression, patients were excluded. A remark on this clone: Its antigen is as yet unknown.

Sequenced material: CD4+ or CD8+ T cells sorted from blood, taken in a trial of the OX40 agonist ivuxolimab. The TCR was taken from an adult with an advanced solid tumor such as melanoma, head and neck, liver or kidney cancer. The chain links TRBV30 to TRBJ1-4; the D gene is possibly TRBD1 (6 bases). For the CDR3, the DNA is TGTGCCTGGAGTGGAGCGGGGGGGGCAAGTGAAAAACTGTTTTTT. Residues: CAWSGAGGASEKLFF.